The 9 T cell receptor beta chains listed next were all sequenced from one sample in a study of T cell responses to AZD1222 COVID-19 vaccine. The assay was immunoSEQ multiplex PCR, and TCRdb's table has in-frame clones only and misses some. Of roughly 200,000 clones listed, over 80% are singletons. Material: peripheral blood, obtained on day 0 of AZD1222 vaccination. The receptors derive from an adult in good health.

The V and J genes are TRBV10-1 and TRBJ1-6, with 9 bases lining up with TRBD1. Trimming cost V 0 bases and J 8 bases; bases outside gene matches: 2. Germline loops: CDR1 WNHNN, CDR2 SYGVQD (reference sequence). This CDR3 has 15 residues. The CDR3 loop is CASSESRDRDSPLHF. The DNA of the CDR3 is TGCGCCAGCAGTGAGTCGAGGGACAGGGATTCACCCCTCCACTTT.

The chain recombines TRBV9 with TRBJ1-1, with D possibly TRBD1 on 5 matching bases. The germline gives CDR1 SGDLS, CDR2 YYNGEE. Trimming removed 4 bases from V and 1 base from J, with 17 bases in between. This CDR3 spans 16 amino acids. CDR3 bases: TGTGCCAGCAGCCCCTCAGGGCAAGCGACGAACACTGAAGCTTTCTTT. It yields the protein CASSPSGQATNTEAFF.

V gene TRBV5-6 combines with J gene TRBJ2-1; maybe TRBD1 (5 bases). Germline lookup yields CDR1 SGHDT and CDR2 YYEEEE. Trimming pared 2 bases from V and 2 bases from J, leaving 11 bases between. This CDR3 comprises 15 residues. The chain's CDR3 is CASSFWGRTYNEQFF. In DNA, the CDR3 is TGTGCCAGCAGCTTCTGGGGCCGGACCTACAATGAGCAGTTCTTC.

The table lists this clone with a few counts. This chain connects TRBV4-2 to TRBJ2-1, with 9 bases aligning to TRBD1. The V and J ends lost 1 base and 3 bases, in that order; junction bases with no gene match: 1. Germline V gene data show CDR1 as LGHNA and CDR2 as YNFKEQ. The CDR3 spans 15 residues. The CDR3 DNA follows: TGTGCCAGCAGCCAAGGGGACAGGGACTACAATGAGCAGTTCTTC. It is translated as CASSQGDRDYNEQFF.

The V call is TRBV19, the J call TRBJ1-2; D ambiguous. The V end lost 6 bases, the J end lost 0 bases, and 11 bases lay between the germline ends. The V gene's germline CDR1 is LNHDA and CDR2 SQIVND (reference sequence). The CDR3 has 14 amino acids. This CDR3 reads CASRRQATNYGYTF. The CDR3 DNA reads TGTGCCAGTAGAAGACAAGCGACTAACTATGGCTACACCTTC.

The rearrangement links TRBV7-2 to TRBJ2-7; 8 bases match TRBD1. The CDR3 covers 13 residues. The J segment lost 7 bases and the V segment lost 1 base, leaving 3 bases of the junction unmatched. The germline CDR1 and CDR2 sequences are SGHTA and FQGNSA. The CDR3 bases are TGTGCCAGCAGCTTAGACAACAGGGGGGAGCAGTACTTC. It yields the protein CASSLDNRGEQYF.

This clone was picked up one time. The V gene is TRBV12-3 or TRBV12-4, the J gene TRBJ2-7; 7 nucleotides agree with TRBD1. J gave up 5 bases and V 6 bases, and 7 bases lay outside the gene matches. The CDR3 is 13 residues long. The CDR3 DNA reads as TGTGCCAGCAGGCCCACAACAGGGGACGAGCAGTACTTC. Its translation: CASRPTTGDEQYF.

V usage is TRBV12-1 and J usage is TRBJ2-1; TRBD2, as called in the table, went unchecked against the DNA. TRBV12-1 is flagged as a pseudogene. This CDR3 is built from 19 residues. The chain's CDR3 is CASSLSGGLLLSSYNEQFF. In DNA form, the CDR3 reads TGTGCCAGCAGCTTATCGGGGGGCCTCCTACTCAGCTCCTACAATGAGCAGTTCTTC.

V gene TRBV24-1 combines with J gene TRBJ1-5, with D hard to call. V was cut by 4 bases and J by 4 bases, with 7 bases left in between. This CDR3 contains 13 residues. Germline CDR1 is KGHDR and CDR2 is SFDVKD. Here the CDR3 reads CATSENLNQPQHF. The CDR3 DNA sequence: TGTGCCACCAGTGAGAATCTAAATCAGCCCCAGCATTTT.